Below are 21 T cell receptor beta chains sequenced from a single sample in a study of blood T cell repertoires in COVID-19. The protocol was immunoSEQ multiplex PCR, while the TCRdb copy is restricted to in-frame clones and leaves out a portion. The table lists 150,000 to 200,000 clones, 86% of them singletons, with more than 20% in the top ten. Specimen: peripheral blood. These receptors originate from a man between 70 and 80 years old with active or convalescent COVID-19.

The rearrangement uses TRBV14 and TRBJ1-6; D possibly corresponds to TRBD1 (5 bases). CDR1 SGHDN and CDR2 FVKESK come from the germline V gene. The CDR3 covers 15 residues. Between the trimmed V and J ends, which lost 3 bases and 7 bases, there was a span of 13 bases. The CDR3 DNA sequence: TGTGCCAGCAGCCACAAGACAGTCGCGAATTCACCCCTCCACTTT. The encoded protein is CASSHKTVANSPLHF.

J is TRBJ2-3 and V is TRBV11-2; 7 bases fit TRBD1. Germline-derived CDR1 and CDR2 are SGHAT and FQNNGV. V was clipped by 1 base and J by 4 bases; unmatched bases: 8. This CDR3 spans 16 amino acids. The CDR3 DNA sequence: TGTGCCAGCAGCTTAGGAGGTGGGCAGGGGGCAGATACGCAGTATTTT. It encodes CASSLGGGQGADTQYF.

This clone was seen just once. The chain employs TRBV19 and TRBJ1-5, with D maybe TRBD1 (5 bases). This CDR3 spans 14 amino acids. Germline loops: CDR1 LNHDA, CDR2 SQIVND (reference sequence). V was cut by 7 bases and J by 0 bases, with 10 bases left in between. In DNA, the CDR3 is TGTGCCAGTACTAGGGGTGATAGCAATCAGCCCCAGCATTTT. As protein: CASTRGDSNQPQHF.

The rearrangement links TRBV24-1 to TRBJ2-1, with D unresolved. V was clipped by 3 bases and J by 8 bases, with 13 bases between them. CDR3 length: 14 amino acids. Germline CDR1 reads KGHDR; CDR2 reads SFDVKD. The CDR3 region is CATSDPRGSDEQFF. The CDR3 DNA is TGTGCCACCAGTGATCCCCGAGGATCCGATGAGCAGTTCTTC.

This clone occurred once. The chain recombines TRBV7-3 with TRBJ2-5, with a weak D call TRBD2 (6 bases). The CDR3 sequence is 17 residues long. CDR1 is SGHTA and CDR2 is FQGTGA in the germline V gene. The germline V and J ends were trimmed by 1 base and 5 bases, with 20 bases remaining between them. The CDR3 nucleotides read TGTGCCAGCAGCTTAAGACCCACGGCGGGGTTAGGGGAGACCCAGTACTTC. It translates to CASSLRPTAGLGETQYF.

V is TRBV27 and J is TRBJ2-3, with 10 bases that match TRBD1. J gave up 8 bases and V 4 bases, and 6 bases lay outside the gene matches. The CDR3 length is 14 residues. The germline V gene has CDR1 MNHEY and CDR2 SMNVEV (reference sequence). CDR3 protein: CASSWDRGAGTQYF. In DNA form, the CDR3 reads TGTGCCAGCAGTTGGGACAGGGGAGCGGGTACGCAGTATTTT.

This rearrangement joins TRBV5-1 to TRBJ1-5; 8 bases line up with TRBD1. Germline CDR1 and CDR2: SGHRS and YFSETQ. The CDR3 covers 14 residues. Trimming took 4 bases from V and 5 from J; bases not matched to a gene: 5. CDR3 nucleotides: TGCGCCAGCAGCCCGACAGGGGTCGATCAGCCCCAGCATTTT. Translating gives CASSPTGVDQPQHF.

The chain has TRBV6-6 and TRBJ1-2, with 7 bases matching TRBD1. Germline CDR1 reads MNHNY; CDR2 reads SVGAGI (reference sequence). CDR3 length: 14 residues. Unmatched junction bases numbered 7, after V lost 6 bases and J lost 3 bases. The CDR3 spells CASSNRGADYGYTF. CDR3 sequence (DNA): TGTGCCAGCAGCAACAGGGGCGCAGACTATGGCTACACCTTC.

The rearrangement uses TRBV2 and TRBJ2-1; possible D gene TRBD2, 5 bases. CDR1 SNHLY and CDR2 FYNNEI come from the germline V gene. The CDR3 contains 13 residues. V was pared by 8 bases and J by 6 bases, with 14 bases between. CDR3 DNA sequence: TGTGCCAGCCAAGCGCGCCTAGCCAATGAGCAGTTCTTC. Translating gives CASQARLANEQFF.

The rearrangement links TRBV5-1 to TRBJ1-1, with 9 bases that match TRBD1. The CDR3 has 15 residues. V shed 4 bases and J 5 bases; nucleotides not matched to a gene: 9. Germline V gene data show CDR1 as SGHRS and CDR2 as YFSETQ. The CDR3 DNA follows: TGCGCCAGCAGCATTCTACAGGGGGCGCGAACTGAAGCTTTCTTT. Protein sequence: CASSILQGARTEAFF.

The V and J genes are TRBV7-2 and TRBJ1-4, with a weak D call TRBD1 (5 bases). The V end lost 5 bases, the J end lost 3 bases, and 16 bases lay between the germline ends. This CDR3 has 16 residues. Germline V lookup: CDR1 SGHTA, CDR2 FQGNSA. The CDR3 reads CASSAQWGGSNEKLFF. DNA for the CDR3: TGTGCCAGCAGCGCCCAGTGGGGGGGGTCTAATGAAAAACTGTTTTTT.

V gene TRBV5-5 combines with J gene TRBJ1-5, with unresolved D. The germline gives CDR1 SGHKS, CDR2 YYEKEE (reference sequence). CDR3 size: 15 residues. The CDR3 reads CTSSASGLDNQPQHF. CDR3 in DNA: TGTACCTCCAGCGCCTCGGGTCTTGACAATCAGCCCCAGCATTTT. The entire variable domain, with the rest obtained from reference TRBV5-5 and TRBJ1-5, is as follows: DAGVTQSPTHLIKTRGQQVTLRCSPISGHKSVSWYQQVLGQGPQFIFQYYEKEERGRGNFPDRFSARQFPNYSSELNVNALLLGDSALYLCTSSASGLDNQPQHFGDGTRLSIL.

This chain uses TRBV4-3 with TRBJ1-2; TRBD1 might be the D (6 bases). V lost 3 bases and J lost 3, with 11 bases in between. This CDR3 contains 14 residues. Looked up from germline, CDR1 is LGHNA and CDR2 is YSLEER. As DNA, the CDR3 is TGCGCCAGCAGCCAGTCCTACAGGGACTATGGCTACACCTTC. This codes for CASSQSYRDYGYTF.

This clone was recorded once. The V and J genes are TRBV6-5 and TRBJ1-2; D is unclear. The V gene's germline CDR1 is MNHEY and CDR2 SVGAGI. V lost 0 bases and J 2 bases, leaving 4 bases between the germline ends. CDR3 length equals 13 residues. CDR3: CASSYSPNYGYTF. Here the CDR3 DNA reads TGTGCCAGCAGTTACTCCCCGAACTATGGCTACACCTTC.

The J gene is TRBJ2-1, the V gene TRBV5-1; 7 bases map to TRBD2. Losses at the gene ends were 5 bases for V and 3 bases for J; bases not matched to a gene: 5. The CDR3 runs 14 residues. Germline V gene data show CDR1 as SGHRS and CDR2 as YFSETQ. CDR3 sequence: CASRGGEVYNEQFF. CDR3 coding DNA: TGCGCCAGCAGGGGAGGGGAGGTCTACAATGAGCAGTTCTTC. The entire variable domain, with the rest obtained from reference TRBV5-1 and TRBJ2-1, is as follows: KAGVTQTPRYLIKTRGQQVTLSCSPISGHRSVSWYQQTPGQGLQFLFEYFSETQRNKGNFPGRFSGRQFSNSRSEMNVSTLELGDSALYLCASRGGEVYNEQFFGPGTRLTVL.

The chain couples TRBV18 to TRBJ1-5; TRBD1 agrees at 7 bases. The CDR3 length is 15 residues. In germline, CDR1 is KGHSH, CDR2 LQKENI. The V segment lost 4 bases and the J segment 4 bases; nucleotides outside the gene matches: 7. The CDR3 DNA reads TGTGCCAGCTCACGAACAGGGGCTGGGAATCAGCCCCAGCATTTT. Amino acid sequence: CASSRTGAGNQPQHF.

V and J are TRBV5-1 and TRBJ2-7; TRBD1 aligns across 7 bases. This CDR3 is 14 amino acids long. Germline loops: CDR1 SGHRS, CDR2 YFSETQ. V shed 0 bases and J 5 bases; nucleotides not matched to a gene: 5. The CDR3 is CASSLAGGGNEQYF. The CDR3 nucleotides are TGCGCCAGCAGCTTGGCAGGGGGTGGCAACGAGCAGTACTTC.

The V and J genes are TRBV28 and TRBJ2-1; TRBD1 is a possible D gene (6 bases). There are 12 residues in the CDR3. V lost 6 bases and J lost 8, with 11 bases in between. Per germline, CDR1 MDHEN and CDR2 SYDVKM. The CDR3 protein is CASRQDSHEQFF. The DNA of the CDR3 is TGTGCCAGCAGACAGGACAGCCATGAGCAGTTCTTC.

This clone was found once. V and J are TRBV29-1 and TRBJ1-1; possible D gene TRBD1, 6 bases. The CDR3 is 13 amino acids. Per germline, CDR1 SQVTM and CDR2 ANQGSEA. Trimming took off 8 bases at V and 1 base at J, with 14 bases between the two ends. The CDR3 is CSQRKGGNTEAFF. DNA for the CDR3: TGCAGCCAACGGAAAGGGGGGAACACTGAAGCTTTCTTT.

V is TRBV6-2 or TRBV6-3 and J is TRBJ2-3, with 9 bases lining up with TRBD2. Unmatched junction bases numbered 17, after V lost 2 bases and J lost 8 bases. The CDR3 has 18 amino acids. Germline loops: CDR1 MNHEY, CDR2 SVGEGT. CDR3 sequence: CASSYNRAWGSGSSTQYF. As DNA, the CDR3 is TGTGCCAGCAGTTACAACCGGGCTTGGGGTAGCGGGAGTAGTACGCAGTATTTT.

The CDR3 DNA reads as TGTGCCAGCAGTCAACCCCTCAGTTTCCAGTACTTC. This encodes CASSQPLSFQYF. V usage is TRBV6-2 or TRBV6-3 and J usage is TRBJ2-5; D gene ambiguous. Per germline, CDR1 MNHEY and CDR2 SVGEGT. The CDR3 is made up of 12 amino acids. V lost 5 bases to trimming and J lost 10 bases, with 14 bases between them.